This T cell receptor (beta chain) derives from a study of cytomegalovirus exposure and HLA in healthy donors. The CDR3 spans 15 residues. Germline-derived CDR1 and CDR2 are MNHNY and SVGAGI (reference sequence). The ends lost 5 bases at V and 4 bases at J; junction bases unmatched: 8. This PCR relied on a set of 60 Vbeta primers and 13 Jbeta primers. The assay was immunoSEQ multiplex PCR, and TCRdb's table has in-frame clones only and misses some. The sample shows under 110,000 clones, under 85% of them seen only once. V usage is TRBV6-6 and J usage is TRBJ1-3; the match to TRBD1 covers 7 bases. The sequencing input was PBMCs. This clonotype was sampled from a man between 35 and 55 years old in good health and CMV-seronegative. The CDR3 region is CASSKQGMPGNTIYF. CDR3 bases: TGTGCCAGCAGTAAACAGGGGATGCCGGGAAACACCATATATTTT.